The rows below give T cell receptor beta chains drawn from one sample of a study of blood T cell repertoires in COVID-19. Assay: immunoSEQ multiplex PCR; the TCRdb copy retains only in-frame clones and omits some. The sample records over 200,000 clones, roughly four fifths being singletons. The sample comprised peripheral blood. The receptor set was obtained from a woman in her thirties or forties with active or convalescent COVID-19. CDR3s include the opening cysteine and the closing phenylalanine or tryptophan. D genes are given only for firm matches.

TRBJ1-4,TRBV5-6,TRBD1,CASSLTGQGGNEKLFF,TGTGCCAGCAGCTTGACGGGACAGGGAGGTAATGAAAAACTGTTTTTT
TRBJ2-6,TRBV5-4,-,CASSSTTAHSGANVLTF,TGTGCCAGCAGCTCGACGACAGCTCACTCTGGGGCCAACGTCCTGACTTTC
TRBJ2-1,TRBV2,-,CASRILGNEQFF,TGTGCCAGCAGAATACTAGGAAATGAGCAGTTCTTC
TRBJ1-2,TRBV27,TRBD1,CASSSTRDRVGYTF,TGTGCCAGCAGTAGCACCCGGGACAGGGTTGGCTACACCTTC
TRBJ2-1,TRBV2,TRBD2,CASRSIREGPNEQFF,TGTGCCAGCAGAAGTATTCGGGAGGGCCCCAATGAGCAGTTCTTC
TRBJ2-1,TRBV19,-,CASSVQGTNSYNEQFF,TGTGCCAGTAGTGTACAGGGTACAAACTCCTACAATGAGCAGTTCTTC
TRBJ1-2,TRBV28,TRBD1,CASSSPQGASYGYTF,TGTGCCAGCAGTTCCCCCCAGGGGGCATCCTATGGCTACACCTTC
TRBJ1-2,TRBV3-1/TRBV3-2,-,CASGGDGLYGYTF,TGTGCCAGCGGGGGCGACGGCCTCTATGGCTACACCTTC
TRBJ2-3,TRBV7-2,-,CASSLGLQYTDTQYF,TGTGCCAGCAGCTTAGGGTTGCAGTACACAGATACGCAGTATTTT
TRBJ2-1,TRBV6-6,-,CASAGWGDNNEQFF,TGTGCCAGCGCTGGGTGGGGCGATAACAATGAGCAGTTCTTC
TRBJ2-2,TRBV11-2,TRBD2,CASSLGVPRLAENTGELFF,TGTGCCAGCAGCTTAGGGGTACCGAGACTAGCGGAGAACACCGGGGAGCTGTTTTTT